This T cell receptor beta chain is from a study of technical replicates of blood from several donors. V lost 3 bases, J lost 3 bases, and 16 bases lay in between. The germline CDR1 and CDR2 sequences are SGHRS and YFSETQ. The CDR3 consists of 15 residues. Assay used: immunoSEQ multiplex PCR; TCRdb lists only in-frame clones, some missing. Of approximately 81,000 clones in the sample, over 75% were seen once. The V gene is TRBV5-1, the J gene TRBJ2-7; possible D gene TRBD1, 5 bases. The sequencing sample was made of PBMCs. This clonotype was obtained from a human donor in good health. Some clones in this sample may be carry-over from other donors' samples. CDR3 loop: CASSSGSTAYYEQYF. The CDR3 DNA reads as TGCGCCAGCAGCTCAGGGTCTACGGCTTACTACGAGCAGTACTTC.